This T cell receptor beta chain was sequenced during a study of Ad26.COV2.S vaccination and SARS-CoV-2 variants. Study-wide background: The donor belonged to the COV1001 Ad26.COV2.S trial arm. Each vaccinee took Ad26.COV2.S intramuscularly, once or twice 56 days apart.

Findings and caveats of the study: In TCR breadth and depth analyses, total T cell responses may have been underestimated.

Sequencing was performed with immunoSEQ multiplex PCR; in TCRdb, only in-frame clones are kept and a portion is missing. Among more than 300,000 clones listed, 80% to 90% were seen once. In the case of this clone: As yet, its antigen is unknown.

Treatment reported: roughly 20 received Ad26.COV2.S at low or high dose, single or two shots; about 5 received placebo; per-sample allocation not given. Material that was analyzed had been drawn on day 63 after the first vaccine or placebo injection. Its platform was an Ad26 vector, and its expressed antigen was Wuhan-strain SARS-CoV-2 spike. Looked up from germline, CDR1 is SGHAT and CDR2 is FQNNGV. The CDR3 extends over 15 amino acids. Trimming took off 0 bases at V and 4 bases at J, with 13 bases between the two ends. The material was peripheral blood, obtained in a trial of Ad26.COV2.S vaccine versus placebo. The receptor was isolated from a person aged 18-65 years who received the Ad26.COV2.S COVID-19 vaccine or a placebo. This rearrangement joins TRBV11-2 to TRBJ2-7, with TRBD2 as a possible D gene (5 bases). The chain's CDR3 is CASSLDPSGSYEQYF. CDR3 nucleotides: TGTGCCAGCAGCTTAGATCCGTCGGGAAGTTACGAGCAGTACTTC. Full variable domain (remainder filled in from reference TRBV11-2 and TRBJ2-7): EAGVAQSPRYKIIEKRQSVAFWCNPISGHATLYWYQQILGQGPKLLIQFQNNGVVDDSQLPKDRFSAERLKGVDSTLKIQPAKLEDSAVYLCASSLDPSGSYEQYFGPGTRLTVT.